The source of this TCR beta chain is a study of shared clonotypes between healthy human individuals (TCRdb year 2020). For context, the study as a whole: The cohort included three men and a couple of women between 18 and 49 years of age. For each donor, CD4 naive and CD4 memory were each run on three plates, CD8 naive on two plates, and CD8 memory on one plate. To estimate repertoire size and how much clonotypes are shared between individuals, the study performed deep sequencing of blood TCR repertoires from about five healthy adults. To increase sequencing depth and limit assay-specific biases, TCR repertoire library preparation and sequencing were carried out by different laboratories using diverse techniques. Between about 0.8 and 9 billion PBMCs per donor were obtained by leukapheresis. What the research found in general, with its limitations: Sharing across a handful of donors was observed for roughly 5.4% of naive CD4, about 3.2% of naive CD8, over 2% of memory CD4, and around 0.42% of memory CD8 clonotypes. The genetic and exposure-history diversity represented was limited by the small number of donors. Compared with non-shared clonotypes, the clonotypes found in all four sorted-subset donors had higher generation probabilities. Sampling was restricted to blood, and TCR repertoires in tissues likely differ from the TCR repertoires found in blood. Naive subsets generally had larger estimated clonotype richness than memory subsets did. Based on pairwise subsampling, the degree of clonotype sharing among donors was expected to be affected by sequencing depth. Even with the large sequencing depth, rarefaction of the sorted-subset datasets indicated that sequencing was incomplete.

On this clone: This receptor's antigen is unknown. The input lacks base qualities; no much larger clone sits a single base away.

Donors were healthy HIV-negative adults with no recently reported acute infections or vaccinations. All donors were Caucasian adults living in Nashville, Tennessee, USA. CD4+ T cells were enriched by magnetic negative selection; naive cells were then positively selected on CD45RA, and the negative fraction formed the memory subset. After blood collection by leukapheresis, PBMCs were isolated using Ficoll-Histopaque density gradient centrifugation and then cryopreserved in the vapor phase of liquid nitrogen. Analytical flow cytometry was used to check the purity and quantity of each magnetically sorted T cell population. Genomic DNA was isolated from every sorted fraction and measured by UV absorbance on a Nanodrop 2000c. V and J are truncated by 0 bases and 2 bases respectively, leaving an intervening sequence of 12 bases. The CDR3 holds 15 amino acids from the cysteine to the phenylalanine. Just CDR3 DNA is preserved here, 45 bases in frame from base 1.

TCR CDR3 regions were amplified from genomic DNA by multiplex PCR using the deep immunoSEQ assay. Extracted genomic DNA from each cell subset was distributed evenly across all wells of several immunoSEQ 96-well plates, and each plate was treated as a replicate. For sorted subsets, roughly 200 ng of genomic DNA, equivalent to 25,000 to 35,000 T cell genomes, went into each replicate PCR. The purified libraries were quantified using a Qubit 3.0 fluorometer, sized with a Bioanalyzer 2100, and then quantified again using the KAPA Library Quantification kit. Every immunoSEQ 96-well plate was sequenced on a dedicated single-read 150-cycle Illumina NextSeq 550 flow cell. Regarding the original processing steps: Because only junctional sequences without quality scores were contained in the immunoSEQ output, filtering matching that applied to full-length reads could not be performed. To assign V/J genes and CDR3, sequences were annotated using PyIR, a Python wrapper for IgBLAST v1.9, with IMGT germline references. Reads were removed for weak V/J assignments (E-value above 1e-6), missing CDR3, stop codons, out-of-frame junctions, or ambiguous translated residues. A V3J clonotype was defined by an identical inferred V gene, J gene, and CDR3 amino acid sequence. Percentage overlap between repertoires was calculated by dividing the number of shared unique clonotypes by the size of the smaller repertoire. Richness of each repertoire was evaluated using RTK rarefaction, the Chao1 estimator, and Recon v2.1 estimates of unobserved clonotypes. OLGA was used to compute generation probabilities for all TCRbeta clonotypes that the gDNA method yielded from several donors. This is the immuneACCESS table as TCRdb keeps it, with only in-frame sequences that have V and J called. A part of the clones is gone; compared with another copy, unresolved V genes explain less than half, and the rest is unexplained. The D gene and trimming were derived from the DNA, and the V and J assignments and clone size from that table. The sample table records 2,500,000 or so clones; 92% of these occur just once. Jointly, the top ten make up 0.3% to 0.45% of the sample.

Recombination joined TRBV5-3 with TRBJ2-7, with no confidently assigned D gene. TRBV5-3 is treated as an ORF (open reading frame) with a function not yet certain. The material sequenced was naive CD4+ T cells from PBMCs. What this sample's cell subset or site label stands for: CD45RA+ positively selected. This TCR derives from a man aged 18-30 years in good health. Some clones in this sample may be carry-over from other donors' samples. The bases are TGTGCCAGAAGCTTGGCCTCTCTCAGAGCCTACGAGCAGTACTTC. This yields the protein CARSLASLRAYEQYF.